Listed here are 12 T cell receptor beta chains from one sample, sequenced in a study of cytomegalovirus exposure and HLA in healthy donors. Sequenced by immunoSEQ multiplex PCR; TCRdb stores in-frame clones only, minus some. The table shows around 130,000 clones, with roughly 86% occurring only once. Sequenced input: PBMCs. The source of these receptors is a man younger than 40 in good health and CMV-seronegative.

The J gene is TRBJ2-1, the V gene TRBV2, with D possibly TRBD1 on 5 matching bases. The CDR3 runs to 14 residues. Germline V gene lookup returns CDR1 SNHLY and CDR2 FYNNEI. The V and J ends lost 1 base and 3 bases respectively, with 7 bases between them. The CDR3 spells CASSEGGGYNEQFF. As DNA, the CDR3 is TGTGCCAGCAGTGAAGGGGGCGGCTACAATGAGCAGTTCTTC.

V gene TRBV5-6 combines with J gene TRBJ1-3; D is perhaps TRBD1 (5 bases). There are 16 residues in the CDR3. CDR1 is SGHDT and CDR2 is YYEEEE in the germline V gene. Trimming stripped 2 bases from V and 2 bases from J, with 14 bases between. The CDR3 protein is CASSFLGSGAGNTIYF. The CDR3 DNA is TGTGCCAGCAGCTTTTTGGGATCGGGGGCTGGAAACACCATATATTTT.

This rearrangement joins TRBV29-1 to TRBJ2-7, with a possible D match to TRBD1 (5 bases). V was trimmed by 7 bases and J by 6 bases, leaving 13 bases between them. The CDR3 is 11 amino acids. The germline V gene has CDR1 SQVTM and CDR2 ANQGSEA. This CDR3 is CSAETGSEQYF. CDR3 sequence (DNA): TGCAGCGCCGAAACAGGTTCCGAGCAGTACTTC.

The chain is built from TRBV6-4 and TRBJ2-7; 13 bases map to TRBD2. From germline, CDR1 is MRHNA and CDR2 SNTAGT. V dropped 8 bases and J dropped 5; count of bases not matched to a gene: 6. This CDR3 spans 14 amino acids. CDR3 nucleotide sequence: TGTGCCAGCCGACGGACTAGCGGGAGCGACGAGCAGTACTTC. Protein sequence: CASRRTSGSDEQYF.

The chain carries TRBV11-2 and TRBJ2-7, with no clear D. This CDR3 has 15 residues. In germline, CDR1 is SGHAT, CDR2 FQNNGV. V was cut by 1 base and J by 5 bases, with 15 bases left in between. CDR3 nucleotide sequence: TGTGCCAGCAGCTTAGGGGCAGGCAACGTCCACGAGCAGTACTTC. Translating it yields CASSLGAGNVHEQYF.

The genes are TRBV18 and TRBJ2-2, with a possible D match to TRBD1 (6 bases). The CDR3 is 17 amino acids. Germline V gene data show CDR1 as KGHSH and CDR2 as LQKENI. V was cut by 5 bases and J by 6 bases, with 22 bases left in between. This CDR3 reads CASSRDRLAGLSGELFF. The CDR3 DNA reads TGTGCCAGCTCAAGAGACAGGCTGGCGGGTTTGTCCGGGGAGCTGTTTTTT.

In DNA, the CDR3 is TGTGCCAGCTCACCGAGACATGTCGGGGATGGCTACACCTTC. This sequence encodes CASSPRHVGDGYTF. This chain joins TRBV18 and TRBJ1-2; D is unclear. Trimming shortened V by 3 bases and J by 6 bases, and 14 bases separated the two germline ends. Germline V gene sequence: CDR1 KGHSH, CDR2 LQKENI. The CDR3 contains 14 residues.

This sequence joins TRBV9 and TRBJ2-1; D possibly corresponds to TRBD1 (5 bases). The CDR3 has 13 residues. Per germline, CDR1 SGDLS and CDR2 YYNGEE. V gave up 0 bases and J gave up 10 bases, with 11 bases separating them. The CDR3 reads CASSVVSRGEQFF. Written as DNA, the CDR3 is TGTGCCAGCAGCGTAGTTTCTAGGGGAGAGCAGTTCTTC.

The rearrangement uses TRBV5-1 and TRBJ2-7, with D unclear. V was clipped by 5 bases and J by 1 base, with 19 bases between them. The CDR3 spans 16 residues. Germline values: CDR1 SGHRS, CDR2 YFSETQ. The DNA of the CDR3 is TGCGCCAGCAGGGATCCGGGTCTTAGTTCTTCCTACGAGCAGTACTTC. It is translated as CASRDPGLSSSYEQYF. The entire variable domain, with the rest obtained from reference TRBV5-1 and TRBJ2-7, is as follows: KAGVTQTPRYLIKTRGQQVTLSCSPISGHRSVSWYQQTPGQGLQFLFEYFSETQRNKGNFPGRFSGRQFSNSRSEMNVSTLELGDSALYLCASRDPGLSSSYEQYFGPGTRLTVT.

The chain employs TRBV9 and TRBJ2-7, with 7 positions matching TRBD2. In germline, CDR1 is SGDLS, CDR2 YYNGEE. The CDR3 totals 16 residues. V lost 0 bases and J lost 4; bases outside the gene matches: 10. Here the CDR3 reads CASSVGSAGRDYEQYF. DNA for the CDR3: TGTGCCAGCAGCGTAGGGTCGGCAGGGAGGGATTACGAGCAGTACTTC.

A single count supports this clone. This chain connects TRBV5-1 to TRBJ1-2, with D maybe TRBD1 (6 bases). Trimming cost V 0 bases and J 3 bases, with 12 bases left between them. The CDR3 extends over 15 amino acids. CDR1 SGHRS and CDR2 YFSETQ come from the germline V gene. DNA of the CDR3: TGCGCCAGCAGCTTGGGTGGGACACCAGACTATGGCTACACCTTC. Amino acids: CASSLGGTPDYGYTF. Complete variable domain (other parts from reference TRBV5-1 and TRBJ1-2): KAGVTQTPRYLIKTRGQQVTLSCSPISGHRSVSWYQQTPGQGLQFLFEYFSETQRNKGNFPGRFSGRQFSNSRSEMNVSTLELGDSALYLCASSLGGTPDYGYTFGSGTRLTVV.

The chain combines TRBV4-1 with TRBJ2-7, with unresolved D. The CDR3 is made up of 11 amino acids. V was clipped by 0 bases and J by 5 bases, with 2 bases between them. CDR1 MGHRA and CDR2 YSYEKL come from the germline V gene. The CDR3 bases are TGCGCCAGCAGCCAAGACAACGAGCAGTACTTC. Protein: CASSQDNEQYF.